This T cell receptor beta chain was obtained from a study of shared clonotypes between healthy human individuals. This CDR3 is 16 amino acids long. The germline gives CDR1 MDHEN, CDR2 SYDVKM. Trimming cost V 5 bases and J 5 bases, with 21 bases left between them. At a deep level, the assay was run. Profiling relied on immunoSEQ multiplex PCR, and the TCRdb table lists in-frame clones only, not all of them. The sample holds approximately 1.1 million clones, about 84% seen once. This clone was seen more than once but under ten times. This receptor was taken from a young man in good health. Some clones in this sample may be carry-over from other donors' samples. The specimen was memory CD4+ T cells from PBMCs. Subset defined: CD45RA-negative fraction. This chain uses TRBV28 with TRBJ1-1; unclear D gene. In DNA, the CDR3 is TGTGCCAGCAGTCCCCACTTCGGGCCCGAGAGTACTGAAGCTTTCTTT. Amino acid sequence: CASSPHFGPESTEAFF.